The 32 T cell receptor beta chains given below trace back to one sample, sequenced in a study of blood T cell repertoires in COVID-19. The data were produced by immunoSEQ multiplex PCR, yet TCRdb's version contains in-frame clones alone and is incomplete. The table records about 220,000 clones, around 80% of them present only once. Sequences were obtained from peripheral blood. The receptors were gathered from a woman in her seventies with acute or convalescent COVID-19.

The gene calls are TRBV4-1 and TRBJ2-7; perhaps TRBD2 as D (5 bases). Germline-derived CDR1 and CDR2 are MGHRA and YSYEKL. V dropped 0 bases and J dropped 2 bases, with 11 bases sitting between them. This CDR3 contains 15 residues. The CDR3 DNA is TGCGCCAGCAGCCAAGAATGGAGAGGGCCCTACGAGCAGTACTTC. Translating gives CASSQEWRGPYEQYF.

In this sample, this clone turned up once. The V call is TRBV18, the J call TRBJ2-7, with 10 bases identical to TRBD2. Germline values: CDR1 KGHSH, CDR2 LQKENI. The CDR3 sequence is 16 residues long. V trimming: 0 bases; J trimming: 4 bases; junction bases outside the gene matches: 6. This CDR3 reads CASSPPWASGGYEQYF. CDR3 sequence (DNA): TGTGCCAGCTCACCACCTTGGGCTAGCGGGGGATACGAGCAGTACTTC.

J is TRBJ2-2 and V is TRBV7-8; 7 nucleotides line up with TRBD2. The CDR3 is 14 amino acids. V gave up 6 bases and J gave up 4 bases; unmatched junction bases: 5. Germline lookup yields CDR1 SGHVS and CDR2 FQNEAQ. CDR3 residues: CASRSLAATGELFF. CDR3 nucleotide sequence: TGTGCCAGCAGGAGCCTAGCGGCCACCGGGGAGCTGTTTTTT. The full variable domain, in which reference TRBV7-8 and TRBJ2-2 provide the parts outside the CDR3, is GAGVSQSPRYKVAKRGQDVALRCDPISGHVSLFWYQQALGQGPEFLTYFQNEAQLDKSGLPSDRFFAERPEGSVSTLKIQRTQQEDSAVYLCASRSLAATGELFFGEGSRLTVL.

The chain uses TRBV6-5 and TRBJ1-1; tentative D call: TRBD1 (5 bases). Germline CDR1 and CDR2: MNHEY and SVGAGI. The germline V and J ends were trimmed by 0 bases and 4 bases, with 9 bases remaining between them. The CDR3 loop spans 14 amino acids. The CDR3 DNA reads as TGTGCCAGCAGTTACTCGGGGGGGACCACTGAAGCTTTCTTT. It codes for CASSYSGGTTEAFF.

CDR3 loop: CSASESTPGLAGGGNTGELFF. The CDR3 bases are TGCAGTGCTAGTGAATCAACCCCGGGACTAGCGGGGGGCGGGAACACCGGGGAGCTGTTTTTT. The chain links TRBV20-1 to TRBJ2-2; the match to TRBD2 covers 15 bases. CDR1 and CDR2 (germline): DFQATT, SNEGSKA (reference sequence). This CDR3 is 21 amino acids long. With V trimmed by 3 bases and J by 1 base, 15 bases remained unmatched.

This clone has only one observation. V is TRBV4-2 and J is TRBJ1-3; D might be TRBD1 (5 bases). Germline CDR1 reads LGHNA; CDR2 reads YNFKEQ. The V end lost 0 bases, the J end lost 4 bases, and 13 bases lay between the germline ends. This CDR3 spans 16 amino acids. The CDR3 reads CASSQDGPRAGNTIYF. The CDR3 DNA sequence: TGTGCCAGCAGCCAAGATGGTCCCAGGGCAGGAAACACCATATATTTT.

Comments on this clone: At the DNA level, this CDR3 is encoded by other sequences in the same sample as well. V and J are TRBV18 and TRBJ2-1; D is perhaps TRBD1 (5 bases). Germline values: CDR1 KGHSH, CDR2 LQKENI. V was trimmed by 3 bases and J by 0 bases, leaving 6 bases between them. CDR3 length: 14 residues. CDR3 bases: TGTGCCAGCTCACCGACAGACTCCTACAATGAGCAGTTCTTC. It is translated as CASSPTDSYNEQFF.

This clone is a singleton in its sample. The chain joins TRBV14 to TRBJ1-4, with D unclear. Trimming took 4 bases from V and 6 from J, leaving 9 bases between them. This CDR3 is built from 13 residues. Germline CDR1 reads SGHDN; CDR2 reads FVKESK. The CDR3 nucleotides are TGTGCCAGCAGCCGAGGTCCTTATGAAAAACTGTTTTTT. Translating gives CASSRGPYEKLFF.

In its sample, this clone was seen a few times. This chain's CDR3 is CAWNNDGVWGYTF. CDR3 nucleotide sequence: TGTGCCTGGAACAACGACGGGGTCTGGGGCTACACCTTC. The J gene is TRBJ1-2, the V gene TRBV30; D uncertain. V was trimmed by 4 bases and J by 8 bases, leaving 17 bases between them. The CDR3 extends over 13 amino acids. In germline, CDR1 is GTSNPN, CDR2 SVGIG (reference sequence). Complete variable domain (other parts from reference TRBV30 and TRBJ1-2): SQTIHQWPATLVQPVGSPLSLECTVEGTSNPNLYWYRQAAGRGLQLLFYSVGIGQISSEVPQNLSASRPQDRQFILSSKKLLLSDSGFYLCAWNNDGVWGYTFGSGTRLTVV.

J is TRBJ2-3 and V is TRBV5-1; tentative D call: TRBD1 (5 bases). The CDR3 covers 16 residues. The germline V and J ends were trimmed by 4 bases and 1 base, with 16 bases remaining between them. Per the germline V gene, CDR1 is SGHRS and CDR2 is YFSETQ. This CDR3 is CASSRVEGARTDTQYF. In nucleotides, the CDR3 is TGCGCCAGCAGCCGCGTCGAAGGGGCCCGCACAGATACGCAGTATTTT.

The V gene is TRBV7-2, the J gene TRBJ2-7; TRBD2 matches at 10 bases. CDR1 is SGHTA and CDR2 is FQGNSA in the germline V gene. V was clipped by 0 bases and J by 1 base; unmatched bases: 12. The CDR3 is made up of 19 amino acids. CDR3 residues: CASSLAWFSASGGSYEQYF. In DNA form, the CDR3 reads TGTGCCAGCAGCTTAGCGTGGTTTTCGGCTAGCGGGGGATCCTACGAGCAGTACTTC.

This clone was counted a single time. The V and J genes are TRBV19 and TRBJ2-7, with 13 nucleotides matching TRBD2. This CDR3 comprises 14 residues. J was trimmed by 2 bases and V by 5 bases; bases with no gene match: 0. The germline V gene has CDR1 LNHDA and CDR2 SQIVND (reference sequence). The CDR3 sequence is CASSGTSGAYEQYF. CDR3 DNA sequence: TGTGCCAGTAGTGGGACTAGCGGGGCCTACGAGCAGTACTTC.

V is TRBV4-1 and J is TRBJ1-1; D may be TRBD1 (5 bases). This CDR3 has 14 amino acids. Germline V gives CDR1 MGHRA, CDR2 YSYEKL. V lost 1 base to trimming and J lost 10 bases, with 16 bases between them. Written as DNA, the CDR3 is TGCGCCAGCAGCCAAGCTGGAATCGGCAGGGTAGCTTTCTTT. Translating gives CASSQAGIGRVAFF.

This clone has more than one count but fewer than ten. V gene TRBV3-1 (or the pseudogene TRBV3-2) combines with J gene TRBJ1-1, with TRBD1 as a possible D gene (6 bases). Germline assignment: CDR1 LGHDT and CDR2 YNNKEL (reference sequence). The V gene lost 0 bases and the J gene lost 10 bases, with 12 bases spanning the gap. The CDR3 spans 13 residues. The CDR3 sequence is CASSQDKRGIAFF. The CDR3 DNA sequence: TGTGCCAGCAGCCAAGATAAGAGGGGGATAGCTTTCTTT.

This sequence joins TRBV7-2 and TRBJ2-7; 8 bases fit TRBD1. CDR3 length: 15 residues. The ends lost 5 bases at V and 3 bases at J; junction bases unmatched: 9. The V gene's germline CDR1 is SGHTA and CDR2 FQGNSA. The CDR3 here is CASSPDRGDRYEQYV. Here the CDR3 DNA reads TGTGCCAGCAGCCCCGACAGGGGTGATCGCTACGAGCAGTACGTC.

This sequence joins TRBV27 and TRBJ2-7; 8 bases are shared with TRBD1. The CDR3 totals 13 residues. J gave up 3 bases and V 8 bases, and 6 bases lay outside the gene matches. Germline CDR1 reads MNHEY; CDR2 reads SMNVEV (reference sequence). The CDR3 sequence is CASGDRNIYEQYF. The CDR3 DNA follows: TGTGCCAGCGGGGACAGGAACATCTACGAGCAGTACTTC.

This clone turned up a few times. The CDR3 is CASSLLPFGEGRKLFF. The CDR3 DNA reads as TGTGCCAGCAGTTTGTTGCCATTTGGGGAGGGGCGAAAACTGTTTTTT. This chain uses TRBV27 with TRBJ1-4; the D gene is possibly TRBD1 (5 bases). The CDR3 is 16 residues long. Trimming took off 3 bases at V and 10 bases at J, with 21 bases between the two ends. Germline CDR1 reads MNHEY; CDR2 reads SMNVEV (reference sequence). Full variable domain (missing parts from reference TRBV27 and TRBJ1-4): EAQVTQNPRYLITVTGKKLTVTCSQNMNHEYMSWYRQDPGLGLRQIYYSMNVEVTDKGDVPEGYKVSRKEKRNFPLILESPSPNQTSLYFCASSLLPFGEGRKLFFGSGTQLSVL.

V and J are TRBV29-1 and TRBJ2-1; TRBD1 matches 8 bases. J was trimmed by 7 bases and V by 2 bases; bases with no gene match: 10. CDR1 SQVTM and CDR2 ANQGSEA come from the germline V gene. This CDR3 spans 15 amino acids. The CDR3 region is CSVERSAGGKNEQFF. Written as DNA, the CDR3 is TGCAGCGTTGAAAGGTCGGCAGGGGGCAAGAATGAGCAGTTCTTC.

This sequence joins TRBV10-2 and TRBJ1-1; the D is unclear. V lost 4 bases to trimming and J lost 5 bases, with 14 bases between them. The germline CDR1 and CDR2 sequences are WSHSY and SAAADI. The CDR3 length is 14 residues. CDR3 region: CASSAANSRTEAFF. In nucleotides, the CDR3 is TGCGCCAGCAGTGCTGCGAACAGTAGGACTGAAGCTTTCTTT.

V is TRBV5-5 and J is TRBJ2-1, with 7 bases fitting TRBD2. This CDR3 has 13 amino acids. Germline V gene data show CDR1 as SGHKS and CDR2 as YYEKEE (reference sequence). J lost 6 bases, V lost 7 bases, and 7 bases had no gene match. The chain's CDR3 is CASQFGGINEQFF. CDR3 DNA sequence: TGTGCCAGCCAATTCGGGGGGATCAATGAGCAGTTCTTC. The full variable domain, completed using reference TRBV5-5 and TRBJ2-1, is DAGVTQSPTHLIKTRGQQVTLRCSPISGHKSVSWYQQVLGQGPQFIFQYYEKEERGRGNFPDRFSARQFPNYSSELNVNALLLGDSALYLCASQFGGINEQFFGPGTRLTVL.

The V gene is TRBV7-9, the J gene TRBJ2-5, with D perhaps TRBD2 (5 bases). The CDR3 runs to 14 residues. Germline CDR1 SEHNR, CDR2 FQNEAQ (reference sequence). Trimming removed 6 bases from V and 5 bases from J, with 16 bases in between. The CDR3 DNA follows: TGTGCCAGCAGGGGAGTCCCGACGGGGGAGACCCAGTACTTC. Amino acids: CASRGVPTGETQYF.

The V gene is TRBV18, the J gene TRBJ1-1, with D possibly TRBD1 on 6 matching bases. CDR1 KGHSH and CDR2 LQKENI come from the germline V gene. This CDR3 comprises 16 residues. Trimming left V 4 bases short and J 1 base short, with 16 bases between. The CDR3 loop is CASSQSTGQTNTEAFF. The CDR3 DNA is TGTGCCAGCTCACAATCGACCGGACAGACGAACACTGAAGCTTTCTTT.

V usage is TRBV5-1 and J usage is TRBJ2-7, with 8 bases aligning to TRBD2. The CDR3 has 14 residues. J was trimmed by 1 base and V by 0 bases; bases with no gene match: 0. The germline V gene encodes CDR1 SGHRS and CDR2 YFSETQ. CDR3 residues: CASSLGGGSYEQYF. The CDR3 DNA reads TGCGCCAGCAGCTTGGGCGGGGGGTCCTACGAGCAGTACTTC.

The chain couples TRBV7-9 to TRBJ2-7; possibly TRBD2 for D (6 bases). The ends were cut back, 3 bases at V and 4 bases at J, with 16 bases in the middle. This CDR3 has 15 residues. CDR1 SEHNR and CDR2 FQNEAQ come from the germline V gene (reference sequence). CDR3: CASSFRDWGDYEQYF. DNA for the CDR3: TGTGCCAGCAGCTTCCGAGACTGGGGGGATTACGAGCAGTACTTC.

This clone showed up just once. The rearrangement links TRBV5-1 to TRBJ2-3, with D maybe TRBD2 (7 bases). CDR3 length: 15 residues. Germline lookup yields CDR1 SGHRS and CDR2 YFSETQ. V lost 6 bases to trimming and J lost 4 bases, with 18 bases between them. The CDR3 is CASTVEGGAPDTQYF. In nucleotides, the CDR3 is TGCGCCAGCACCGTTGAGGGGGGGGCCCCAGATACGCAGTATTTT.

The chain uses TRBV2 and TRBJ2-3, with D maybe TRBD1 (5 bases). This CDR3 contains 15 residues. V gave up 11 bases and J gave up 2 bases, with 20 bases separating them. Germline CDR1 reads SNHLY; CDR2 reads FYNNEI. CDR3 in amino acids: CAHSKGQANTDTQYF. The CDR3 DNA reads TGTGCCCACTCCAAGGGGCAGGCTAACACAGATACGCAGTATTTT. The complete variable domain, with remaining parts taken from reference TRBV2 and TRBJ2-3, reads EPEVTQTPSHQVTQMGQEVILRCVPISNHLYFYWYRQILGQKVEFLVSFYNNEISEKSEIFDDQFSVERPDGSNFTLKIRSTKLEDSAMYFCAHSKGQANTDTQYFGPGTRLTVL.

The chain couples TRBV7-6 to TRBJ2-5; TRBD1 aligns across 8 bases. With 4 bases clipped from V and 5 bases from J, the junction kept 12 bases outside the gene matches. Germline lookup yields CDR1 SGHVS and CDR2 FNYEAQ. This CDR3 comprises 16 residues. CDR3 bases: TGTGCCAGCAGCTCTGACAGGGGAACAGTAAGGGAGACCCAGTACTTC. Its protein is CASSSDRGTVRETQYF.

This clone was observed a single time. The chain uses TRBV4-1 and TRBJ2-3; 7 bases are a match to TRBD1. V shed 4 bases and J 2 bases; nucleotides not matched to a gene: 3. The CDR3 loop spans 14 amino acids. CDR1 and CDR2 (germline): MGHRA, YSYEKL. DNA of the CDR3: TGCGCCAGCAGCCGACAGGGCTCCACAGATACGCAGTATTTT. Its translation: CASSRQGSTDTQYF.

The rearrangement links TRBV4-2 to TRBJ2-5, with D perhaps matching TRBD2 (5 bases). V lost 5 bases and J 1 base, leaving 14 bases between the germline ends. Germline loops: CDR1 LGHNA, CDR2 YNFKEQ. This CDR3 has 15 amino acids. CDR3 protein: CASSFKRGTQETQYF. The CDR3 region has the DNA TGTGCCAGCAGCTTTAAACGGGGTACCCAAGAGACCCAGTACTTC.

This sequence joins TRBV7-6 and TRBJ2-5, with D possibly TRBD2 on 5 matching bases. Germline-derived CDR1 and CDR2 are SGHVS and FNYEAQ. CDR3 length equals 14 residues. Trimming pared 5 bases from V and 2 bases from J, leaving 12 bases between. In DNA form, the CDR3 reads TGTGCCAGCAGCCAAAGGACTGGGCAAGAGACCCAGTACTTC. It yields the protein CASSQRTGQETQYF.

CDR3 region: CASSVAGTLNTGELFF. CDR3 DNA: TGTGCCAGCAGCGTCGCCGGGACTTTGAACACCGGGGAGCTGTTTTTT. The rearrangement links TRBV9 to TRBJ2-2, with TRBD2 as a possible D gene (6 bases). CDR1 and CDR2 (germline): SGDLS, YYNGEE. This CDR3 has 16 amino acids. Trimming stripped 2 bases from V and 1 base from J, with 12 bases between.

The rearrangement uses TRBV10-3 and TRBJ2-1; 9 bases match TRBD2. V lost 4 bases to trimming and J lost 15 bases; unmatched junction nucleotides: 7. The CDR3 extends over 12 amino acids. In germline, CDR1 is ENHRY, CDR2 SYGVKD. CDR3 DNA sequence: TGTGCCATCAGTGCTAGCGGGGAGCTCACGTTCTTC. Translating gives CAISASGELTFF.